These 30 T cell receptor beta chains originate from one sample sequenced in a study of blood T cells in healthy people across ages (dated by TCRdb to between 2015 and 2016). Receptor amplification or capture employed 5' RACE. The data were produced on an Illumina HiSeq 2500. A second PCR of about 6 to 12 cycles was performed with a sample-barcoded 5' primer and a J-beta primer mix. Starting from the raw public reads, TCRdb applied fastp trimming at Q25, assembled clones with MiXCR and retained in-frame beta chains. CDR3 protein sequences are deduplicated, and each keeps its most common genes and DNA. Counted in this sample were roughly 1,100,000 distinct CDR3 sequences; about 25% of them appeared once. The ten largest make up about 0.8% of the sample. The same sample was also used in a study of T cells of mothers and their children.

The sequenced sample was blood. The receptors stem from a girl aged 2-10 years in good health.

This clonotype was detected a few times. The chain recombines TRBV5-5 with TRBJ2-5, with 7 nucleotides matching TRBD1. The J call is uncertain, as TRBJ2-1 better fits the DNA end. The CDR3 consists of 16 residues. In germline, CDR1 is SGHKS, CDR2 YYEKEE (reference sequence). The CDR3 DNA reads as TGTGCCAGCAGCCCACCCGGGACAGAGGAAGGCAATGAGCAGTTCTTC. Translating gives CASSPPGTEEGNEQFF.

This clonotype was recorded a few times. The chain uses TRBV7-2 and TRBJ2-5; TRBD2 matches 7 bases. TRBJ2-1 matches the DNA end more closely, so the J call is doubtful. CDR1 is SGHTA, CDR2 FQGNSA, per germline. This CDR3 comprises 15 residues. The CDR3 sequence: CASSGLAGVHNEQFF. Written as DNA, the CDR3 is TGTGCCAGCAGTGGTTTGGCGGGAGTGCACAATGAGCAGTTCTTC.

The chain combines TRBV7-3 with TRBJ2-1, with 11 positions matching TRBD2. Matching the DNA end better, TRBJ2-5 makes the J call doubtful. CDR1 is SGHTA, CDR2 FQGTGA, per germline. This CDR3 spans 15 amino acids. CDR3 in amino acids: CASSYTSGGQETQYF. The DNA for the CDR3 is TGTGCCAGCAGCTACACTAGCGGGGGACAAGAGACCCAGTACTTC.

Of note for this clonotype: The germline gene is not matched at one end of the junction; a read error may be the cause. The chain joins TRBV4-1 to TRBJ2-1, with D possibly being TRBD1 (8 bases). The germline V gene has CDR1 MGHRA and CDR2 YSYEKL. This CDR3 region has 16 residues. In nucleotides, the CDR3 is TGCGCCAGCAGCCAAGAACCGAACATCGGAGGACAGGGAGGGATCTTC. Its protein product is CASSQEPNIGGQGGIF.

This clonotype turned up a few times. The genes are TRBV4-2 and TRBJ1-5; the match to TRBD1 covers 9 bases. Unmatched junction bases numbered 10, after V lost 4 bases and J lost 9 bases. Germline CDR1 is LGHNA and CDR2 is YNFKEQ. The CDR3 has 15 residues. The CDR3 is CASSPTGGPFSPQHF. CDR3 nucleotide sequence: TGTGCCAGCAGCCCAACAGGGGGCCCCTTCTCGCCCCAGCATTTT.

This clonotype was picked up a small number of times. The rearrangement joins TRBV4-3 to TRBJ1-2; 7 bases line up with TRBD1. V shed 0 bases and J 6 bases; nucleotides not matched to a gene: 4. Germline loops: CDR1 LGHNA, CDR2 YSLEER. The CDR3 contains 14 residues. The chain's CDR3 is CASSQDWTGDGYTF. CDR3 DNA: TGCGCCAGCAGCCAAGACTGGACAGGCGATGGCTACACCTTC.

Only a few counts were recorded for this clonotype. The CDR3 region is CASSPSPGTGYNEQFF. As DNA, the CDR3 is TGCGCCAGCAGCCCGTCCCCCGGGACAGGTTACAATGAGCAGTTCTTC. The genes are TRBV5-1 and TRBJ2-1; 8 nucleotides agree with TRBD1. Germline V gene sequence: CDR1 SGHRS, CDR2 YFSETQ. Trimming at V came to 4 bases and at J to 4 bases, leaving 10 bases not matched to a gene. This CDR3 region has 16 residues.

Ten or more counts support this clonotype. A read error may account for a junction end that differs from germline. The chain joins TRBV7-7 to TRBJ2-7; D is unclear. CDR3 length equals 13 residues. Germline V gene data show CDR1 as SSHAT and CDR2 as FNYEAQ (reference sequence). CDR3 loop: CASSLNPGDEQYF. The CDR3 DNA follows: TGTGCTAGCAGCTTAAATCCCGGTGACGAGCAGTACTTC.

This clonotype was counted a few times. The V gene is TRBV7-9, the J gene TRBJ2-2; 8 bases fit TRBD1. The CDR3 runs 14 residues. The junction had 2 bases not matched to a gene; V was cut back by 1 base and J by 7 bases. CDR1 and CDR2 (germline): SEHNR, FQNEAQ (reference sequence). The CDR3 bases are TGTGCCAGCAGCTTAGAAGACAGGGGCGGGGAGCTGTTTTTT. Amino acid sequence: CASSLEDRGGELFF.

On this clonotype: The junction shows a germline mismatch at one end, possibly a read error. The rearrangement links TRBV5-1 to TRBJ1-5, with 10 nucleotides matching TRBD1. This CDR3 contains 16 residues. Germline CDR1 and CDR2: SGHRS and YFSETQ. DNA of the CDR3: TGCGCCAGCGGCTTGACGGGACAGGGGTTGAATCAGCCCCAGCATTTT. This encodes CASGLTGQGLNQPQHF.

The chain links TRBV28 to TRBJ2-7; 9 bases are a match to TRBD1. The V gene's germline CDR1 is MDHEN and CDR2 SYDVKM. The CDR3 has 15 residues. Unmatched junction bases numbered 7, after V lost 4 bases and J lost 3 bases. In DNA, the CDR3 is TGTGCCAGCAGTTACAGGGGGCATTTAATCTACGAGCAGTACTTC. This sequence encodes CASSYRGHLIYEQYF.

The chain has TRBV12-3 or TRBV12-4 and TRBJ2-1; 7 positions match TRBD2. J was trimmed by 3 bases and V by 3 bases; bases with no gene match: 5. This CDR3 is 15 amino acids long. CDR3 residues: CASSLGTTLYNEQFF. DNA for the CDR3: TGTGCCAGCAGTTTGGGGACTACTCTCTACAATGAGCAGTTCTTC.

Points on this clonotype: This may arise from a read error, as a much more abundant clone is one base away. The genes are TRBV2 and TRBJ2-1; 11 bases fit TRBD2. The J call may not be correct, given that the DNA end is closer to TRBJ2-7. This CDR3 has 20 residues. Germline CDR1 SNHLY, CDR2 FYNNEI. This CDR3 is CASSAPETSGSSPSLYEQYF. As DNA, the CDR3 is TGTGCCAGCAGTGCACCTGAAACTAGCGGGAGCTCCCCAAGCCTCTACGAGCAGTACTTC.

This chain links TRBV11-3 with TRBJ2-4; possible D gene TRBD2, 6 bases. Germline V gene data show CDR1 as SGHNT and CDR2 as YENEEA. Deletions cut 3 bases from V and 5 bases from J, with 14 bases between. The CDR3 extends over 15 amino acids. This CDR3 reads CASSFWRDPQNIQYF. The CDR3 nucleotides are TGTGCCAGCAGCTTTTGGAGGGACCCCCAAAACATTCAGTACTTC.

The genes are TRBV15 and TRBJ2-3; D might be TRBD1 (7 bases). This CDR3 has 17 residues. The germline CDR1 and CDR2 sequences are LNHNV and YYDKDF (reference sequence). V lost 0 bases, J lost 2 bases, and 15 bases lay in between. Written as DNA, the CDR3 is TGTGCCACCAGCAGAGAGGGCGGGGACAGAACCACAGATACGCAGTATTTT. Protein: CATSREGGDRTTDTQYF.

V gene TRBV18 combines with J gene TRBJ2-2; D not resolved. The CDR3 extends over 14 amino acids. V was cut by 4 bases and J by 6 bases, with 12 bases left in between. Germline V gene data show CDR1 as KGHSH and CDR2 as LQKENI. The CDR3 loop is CASSLASRSGELFF. The CDR3 region has the DNA TGTGCCAGCTCACTTGCCAGCAGGTCCGGGGAGCTGTTTTTT.

This clonotype was found a few times. The chain recombines TRBV9 with TRBJ1-2; TRBD1 matches 8 bases. Germline-derived CDR1 and CDR2 are SGDLS and YYNGEE. CDR3 length: 16 amino acids. J gave up 5 bases and V 1 base, and 10 bases lay outside the gene matches. CDR3 residues: CASSVTNTGTGYGYTF. The CDR3 DNA reads as TGTGCCAGCAGCGTAACTAACACCGGGACAGGTTATGGCTACACCTTC. The full variable domain, with the rest looked up from reference TRBV9 and TRBJ1-2, is DSGVTQTPKHLITATGQRVTLRCSPRSGDLSVYWYQQSLDQGLQFLIQYYNGEERAKGNILERFSAQQFPDLHSELNLSSLELGDSALYFCASSVTNTGTGYGYTFGSGTRLTVV.

This clonotype has just a few counts. The rearrangement uses TRBV7-6 and TRBJ2-5, with D unresolved. Trimming stripped 1 base from V and 4 bases from J, with 7 bases between. The CDR3 length is 13 residues. The V gene's germline CDR1 is SGHVS and CDR2 FNYEAQ. CDR3 loop: CASSLDGSETQYF. CDR3 nucleotide sequence: TGTGCCAGCAGCTTAGACGGCTCAGAGACCCAGTACTTC.

This clonotype has a count of ten or more. The V gene is TRBV12-3 or TRBV12-4, the J gene TRBJ2-5, with D unresolved. With 6 bases removed from V and 5 bases from J, the gap between germline ends came to 7 bases. CDR3 length: 11 amino acids. CDR3 DNA sequence: TGTGCCAGCAGGATAGGGGAGACCCAGTACTTC. Its translation: CASRIGETQYF.

In its sample, this clonotype was seen a few times. V and J are TRBV14 and TRBJ2-1, with TRBD2 matching 8 bases. V lost 4 bases, J lost 2 bases, and 10 bases stayed unmatched. This CDR3 spans 17 amino acids. CDR1 is SGHDN and CDR2 is FVKESK in the germline V gene. Here the CDR3 DNA reads TGTGCCAGCAGCCCAAGGTGGAGCGGGAGTACCTACAATGAGCAGTTCTTC. Residues: CASSPRWSGSTYNEQFF.

This sequence joins TRBV13 and TRBJ2-3; 8 positions agree with TRBD2. Germline trimming cut 3 bases from V and 7 bases from J; bases unmatched to any gene: 6. Germline V gene sequence: CDR1 PRHDT, CDR2 FYEKMQ (reference sequence). The CDR3 runs to 14 residues. The CDR3 spells CASSLSGGWYTQYF. The DNA of the CDR3 is TGTGCCAGCAGCTTGAGCGGGGGCTGGTATACGCAGTATTTT. The variable domain in full, with the rest retrieved from reference TRBV13 and TRBJ2-3, is AAGVIQSPRHLIKEKRETATLKCYPIPRHDTVYWYQQGPGQDPQFLISFYEKMQSDKGSIPDRFSAQQFSDYHSELNMSSLELGDSALYFCASSLSGGWYTQYFGPGTRLTVL.

The CDR3 region has the DNA TGTGCTAGTGGTTTGACTAGCGGGGGGGTTGAGCAGTTCTTC. Translating it yields CASGLTSGGVEQFF. V usage is TRBV12-5 and J usage is TRBJ2-1; 13 nucleotides line up with TRBD2. V trimming: 2 bases; J trimming: 9 bases; junction bases outside the gene matches: 1. The CDR3 totals 14 residues. Germline values: CDR1 LGHNT, CDR2 FRNRAP. The whole variable domain, remainder taken from reference TRBV12-5 and TRBJ2-1, is DARVTQTPRHKVTEMGQEVTMRCQPILGHNTVFWYRQTMMQGLELLAYFRNRAPLDDSGMPKDRFSAEMPDATLATLKIQPSEPRDSAVYFCASGLTSGGVEQFFGPGTRLTVL.

The sample holds a few counts of this clonotype. V usage is TRBV7-2 and J usage is TRBJ2-3, with a tentative D call TRBD1 (6 bases). Germline loops: CDR1 SGHTA, CDR2 FQGNSA. Trimming removed 4 bases at V and 4 bases at J, with 18 bases between. This CDR3 spans 16 amino acids. As DNA, the CDR3 is TGTGCCAGCAGCTCCTACAGGGACGAGTTCCCAGATACGCAGTATTTT. Encoded protein: CASSSYRDEFPDTQYF.

The chain is built from TRBV4-3 and TRBJ1-2; no reliable D call. Germline V gene lookup returns CDR1 LGHNA and CDR2 YSLEER. The V end lost 0 bases, the J end lost 7 bases, and 12 bases lay between the germline ends. The CDR3 is 14 amino acids. In nucleotides, the CDR3 is TGCGCCAGCAGCCAAGAGAGCAGAGGAGGTGGCTACACCTTC. Protein product: CASSQESRGGGYTF.

This chain uses TRBV4-2 with TRBJ2-7, with D possibly TRBD2 on 5 matching bases. Germline V gene lookup returns CDR1 LGHNA and CDR2 YNFKEQ. The germline V and J ends were trimmed by 0 bases and 4 bases, with 13 bases remaining between them. There are 15 residues in the CDR3. The CDR3 spells CASSQEIGEYYEQYF. The CDR3 DNA follows: TGTGCCAGCAGCCAAGAAATCGGGGAGTATTACGAGCAGTACTTC.

This clonotype came up a few times. The genes are TRBV24-1 and TRBJ2-7; D call uncertain. Germline lookup yields CDR1 KGHDR and CDR2 SFDVKD. This CDR3 comprises 13 residues. V lost 4 bases and J lost 2, with 8 bases in between. CDR3 residues: CATSDGGTYEQYF. The DNA of the CDR3 is TGTGCCACCAGTGACGGCGGTACCTACGAGCAGTACTTC.

This clonotype came up a few times. J is TRBJ2-4 and V is TRBV5-1; TRBD2 is a possible D gene (5 bases). V was cut by 0 bases and J by 1 base, with 8 bases left in between. The germline V gene encodes CDR1 SGHRS and CDR2 YFSETQ. This CDR3 is built from 15 residues. CDR3 residues: CASSLASGAKNIQYF. The CDR3 DNA reads TGCGCCAGCAGCTTGGCTTCGGGGGCCAAAAACATTCAGTACTTC.

The chain employs TRBV7-9 and TRBJ2-3; 11 nucleotides agree with TRBD2. The V and J ends lost 5 bases and 2 bases, in that order; junction bases with no gene match: 6. Germline assignment: CDR1 SEHNR and CDR2 FQNEAQ (reference sequence). This CDR3 has 16 residues. Here the CDR3 reads CASSRRLAGNTDTQYF. Here the CDR3 DNA reads TGTGCCAGCAGCCGCCGACTAGCGGGGAACACAGATACGCAGTATTTT.

The V call is TRBV25-1, the J call TRBJ2-1, with TRBD2 identical over 10 bases. V lost 3 bases and J lost 5; bases outside the gene matches: 7. The germline CDR1 and CDR2 sequences are MGHDK and SYGVNS. This CDR3 spans 16 amino acids. Here the CDR3 reads CASSDPSGSIHNEQFF. The CDR3 region has the DNA TGTGCCAGCAGTGATCCTAGCGGGAGTATCCACAATGAGCAGTTCTTC.

The chain links TRBV9 to TRBJ2-7, with D unresolved. This CDR3 has 14 amino acids. Trimming took off 2 bases at V and 2 bases at J, with 11 bases between the two ends. Per germline, CDR1 SGDLS and CDR2 YYNGEE. The CDR3 DNA reads as TGTGCCAGCAGCGTTAATCAGATCCCCTACGAGCAGTACTTC. Its protein product is CASSVNQIPYEQYF.